The rows below give T cell receptor beta chains drawn from one sample of a study of blood T cell repertoires in COVID-19. Here immunoSEQ multiplex PCR was the method, and the copy in TCRdb shows in-frame clones only, minus some. Among roughly 280,000 clones, around 90% were seen once, and the ten largest hold around 5%. Sequencing was done on a sample of peripheral blood. The source of these receptors is a woman aged 55-69 years with COVID-19, enrolled during active disease. The CDR3 runs from the conserved cysteine through the conserved F or W. D genes are given only for firm matches. A row's size may be missing; if present it is once, few, many or a size class.

D,J,V,size,DNA,CDR3
.,TRBJ1-3,TRBV11-2,.,TGTGCCAGCAGTTCGACGGGAGGGTTGGGAAACACCATATATTTT,CASSSTGGLGNTIYF
.,TRBJ1-1,TRBV4-3,few,TGCGCCAGCAGCCAGGATAGGCGGGGAAACACTGAAGCTTTCTTT,CASSQDRRGNTEAFF
TRBD1,TRBJ2-7,TRBV7-2,.,TGTGCCAGCAGCTCCCGGACAGGAGCCTACGAGCAGTACTTC,CASSSRTGAYEQYF
.,TRBJ1-4,TRBV7-9,.,TGTGCCAGCAGCTATAGGGGGTTACCTAATGAAAAACTGTTTTTT,CASSYRGLPNEKLFF
TRBD1,TRBJ1-5,TRBV6-2/TRBV6-3,once,TGTGCCAGCAGCCTGGGGACAGGGAGCGGTCAGCCCCAGCATTTT,CASSLGTGSGQPQHF
TRBD1,TRBJ1-4,TRBV19,once,TGTGCCAGTACCGCCACAGGGGGCCTTGAAAAACTGTTTTTT,CASTATGGLEKLFF
TRBD1,TRBJ1-2,TRBV3-1/TRBV3-2,.,TGTGCCAGCAGCCGGGCTGACAGGGGATATGGCTACACCTTC,CASSRADRGYGYTF
.,TRBJ2-7,TRBV20-1,.,TGCAGTGCTAGTCGAGGAACTTCCTACGAGCAGTACTTC,CSASRGTSYEQYF
TRBD1,TRBJ1-6,TRBV7-9,.,TGTGCCAGCAGCCCAGGACAGGGTAATAATTCACCCCTCCACTTT,CASSPGQGNNSPLHF
.,TRBJ1-6,TRBV27,many,TGTGCCAGCAGTCACCCGGACAGAAATAATTCACCCCTCCACTTT,CASSHPDRNNSPLHF
.,TRBJ1-2,TRBV14,.,TGTGCCAGCAGCCAAGATCGGGTCCTCGGCTATGGCTACACCTTC,CASSQDRVLGYGYTF
.,TRBJ2-1,TRBV30,.,TGTGCCTGGAGTGTACCCCCCCCCGGGGTCTCCTACAATGAGCAGTTCTTC,CAWSVPPPGVSYNEQFF
TRBD2,TRBJ2-5,TRBV19,once,TGTGCCAGTAGTATCCTTAGCGGGAGTGGGAAGACCCAGTACTTC,CASSILSGSGKTQYF
.,TRBJ1-6,TRBV7-8,.,TGTGCCAGCAGGTCGGGGGTTCCGAATTCACCCCTCCACTTT,CASRSGVPNSPLHF
TRBD2,TRBJ2-2,TRBV28,once,TGTGCCAGCAGCCTTATTCCTGCGGGAGTGGGCACCGGGGAGCTGTTTTTT,CASSLIPAGVGTGELFF
TRBD1,TRBJ2-1,TRBV6-2/TRBV6-3,.,TGTGCCAGCAGTTCCCAGACAGGGGTTCTAAATGAGCAGTTCTTC,CASSSQTGVLNEQFF
.,TRBJ1-1,TRBV7-9,once,TGTGCCAGCAGCTTGGGAACAGGCAGTGAAGCTTTCTTT,CASSLGTGSEAFF
.,TRBJ1-5,TRBV4-2,few,TGTGCCAGCAGCCCCCGAACAGGGCTACAGGCGTGGCCCCAGCATTTT,CASSPRTGLQAWPQHF
.,TRBJ1-4,TRBV30,many,TGTGCCTGGAGTGTAGAGCAGGGAACTAATGAAAAACTGTTTTTT,CAWSVEQGTNEKLFF
.,TRBJ1-2,TRBV27,.,TGTGCCAGCAGCACGGGACAAAACTATGGCTACACCTTC,CASSTGQNYGYTF
.,TRBJ2-7,TRBV6-6,.,TGTGCCAGCAGTTTGGACACGCCCGCCTACGAGCAGTACTTC,CASSLDTPAYEQYF
TRBD1,TRBJ1-1,TRBV7-2,.,TGTGCCAGCAGCTCGACGGGACAGATGAACACTGAAGCTTTCTTT,CASSSTGQMNTEAFF
TRBD2,TRBJ2-7,TRBV7-9,.,TGTGCCAGCAGCTTAGCGGCTAGCGGGAGCTACGAGCAGTACTTC,CASSLAASGSYEQYF
.,TRBJ1-3,TRBV7-2,.,TGTGCCAGCAGCTTCTCGGGGATCGGAAACACCATATATTTT,CASSFSGIGNTIYF
.,TRBJ2-7,TRBV5-1,.,TGCGCCAGCAGCTTGGCGAGGTCCGTTTCCTACGAGCAGTACTTC,CASSLARSVSYEQYF
.,TRBJ1-1,TRBV7-2,few,TGTGCCAGCAGCACAATAACGTACACTGAAGCTTTCTTT,CASSTITYTEAFF
.,TRBJ1-1,TRBV19,.,TGTGCCAGTATCCGTAGGGGCCCTACTGTGAACACTGAAGCTTTCTTT,CASIRRGPTVNTEAFF
.,TRBJ1-3,TRBV11-2,.,TGTGCCACCACCGACAGGCCCACCTCTGGAAACACCATATATTTT,CATTDRPTSGNTIYF
TRBD2,TRBJ2-1,TRBV7-9,.,TGTGCCAGCAGCCGCCCCCGGGGCGGGAGCTCCTACAATGAGCAGTTCTTC,CASSRPRGGSSYNEQFF
.,TRBJ2-1,TRBV7-3,once,TGTGCCAGCAGCTTAGCCCCCGAACTAGCCGGACCATACAATGAGCAGTTCTTC,CASSLAPELAGPYNEQFF
.,TRBJ1-1,TRBV29-1,.,TGCAGCGTTGAGGAGGGCTTGACTGAAGCTTTCTTT,CSVEEGLTEAFF
TRBD1,TRBJ1-2,TRBV11-2,.,TGTGCCAGCAGCTTAGATTTGTGGCCAGGGGGCAACTATGGCTACACCTTC,CASSLDLWPGGNYGYTF
TRBD1,TRBJ2-7,TRBV24-1,.,TGTGCCACCAGTGACCCCGGACAGGGGTCCTACGAGCAGTACTTC,CATSDPGQGSYEQYF
.,TRBJ1-2,TRBV19,.,TGTGCCAGTCAACAGGAAGAGTATGGCTACACCTTC,CASQQEEYGYTF
.,TRBJ1-2,TRBV5-6,.,TGTGCCAGCAGCTTGCGGTGGAGAGGCTACACCTTC,CASSLRWRGYTF
TRBD1,TRBJ1-2,TRBV28,.,TGTGCCAGCAGTCCTCTCAGGGGGCCAGCTAACTATGGCTACACCTTC,CASSPLRGPANYGYTF
TRBD2,TRBJ2-3,TRBV5-1,.,TGCGCCAGCAGCTCTGCACGGACTAGCGGGATAGCAGATACGCAGTATTTT,CASSSARTSGIADTQYF
.,TRBJ1-3,TRBV9,.,TGTGCCAGCAGCGTACAAGACGGGATAACCACTGGAAACACCATATATTTT,CASSVQDGITTGNTIYF
.,TRBJ1-1,TRBV28,.,TGTGCCAGCAGTCCAGGAGGACAGTCCTATGAAGCTTTCTTT,CASSPGGQSYEAFF
TRBD1,TRBJ2-1,TRBV11-1,.,TGTGCCAGCAGCCCAGGGACAGGGGTGGCCAATGAGCAGTTCTTC,CASSPGTGVANEQFF
TRBD1,TRBJ1-2,TRBV5-1,once,TGCGCCAGCAGCTCCTGGACAGGCTATGGCTACACCTTC,CASSSWTGYGYTF
.,TRBJ2-3,TRBV7-6,.,TGTGCCAGCAGCCCAAATGAGATGGATACGCAGTATTTT,CASSPNEMDTQYF
.,TRBJ2-5,TRBV20-1,.,TGCAGTCCGGAGTCCCAGTACTTC,CSPESQYF
TRBD1,TRBJ2-2,TRBV2,once,TGTGCCAGCAGTGGGGACAGTAAGACGACCGGGGAGCTGTTTTTT,CASSGDSKTTGELFF
.,TRBJ2-2,TRBV25-1,.,TGTGCCAGCAGTGAGGGGCGCGGGGGCTTCACCGGGGAGCTGTTTTTT,CASSEGRGGFTGELFF
TRBD2,TRBJ2-1,TRBV7-9,.,TGTGCCAGCAGCTTTATAACTAGCGGGTTCTACAATGAGCAGTTCTTC,CASSFITSGFYNEQFF
TRBD1,TRBJ1-2,TRBV6-2/TRBV6-3,.,TGTGCCAGCAGTTACCCTCGGACAGGGTTTGGCTACACCTTC,CASSYPRTGFGYTF
.,TRBJ1-2,TRBV6-6,.,TGTGCCAGCCTGGGGACAAACTATGGCTACACCTTC,CASLGTNYGYTF
TRBD1,TRBJ1-2,TRBV5-1,.,TGCGCCAGCAGCTTGGAGGGACAGGGGAGGAACACCTTC,CASSLEGQGRNTF